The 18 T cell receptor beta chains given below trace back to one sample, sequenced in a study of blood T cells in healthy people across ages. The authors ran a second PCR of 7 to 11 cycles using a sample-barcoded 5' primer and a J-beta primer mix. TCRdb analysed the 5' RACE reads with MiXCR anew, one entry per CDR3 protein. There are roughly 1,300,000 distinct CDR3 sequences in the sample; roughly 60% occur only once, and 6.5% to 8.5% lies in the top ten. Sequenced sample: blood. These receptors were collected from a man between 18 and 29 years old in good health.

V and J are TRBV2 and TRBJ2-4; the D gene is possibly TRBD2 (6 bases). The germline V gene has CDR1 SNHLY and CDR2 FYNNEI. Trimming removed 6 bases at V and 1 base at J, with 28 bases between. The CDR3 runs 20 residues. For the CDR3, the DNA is TGTGCCAGCAGGGTGAGGTGGCGGGAAGCGGAACACTTTGCCAAAAACATTCAGTACTTC. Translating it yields CASRVRWREAEHFAKNIQYF.

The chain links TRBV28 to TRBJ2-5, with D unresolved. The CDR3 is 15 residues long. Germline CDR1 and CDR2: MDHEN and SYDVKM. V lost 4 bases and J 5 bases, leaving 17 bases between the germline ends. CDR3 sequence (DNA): TGTGCCAGCAGTTGGGGAAGATCACGGCGGGAGACCCAGTACTTC. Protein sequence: CASSWGRSRRETQYF.

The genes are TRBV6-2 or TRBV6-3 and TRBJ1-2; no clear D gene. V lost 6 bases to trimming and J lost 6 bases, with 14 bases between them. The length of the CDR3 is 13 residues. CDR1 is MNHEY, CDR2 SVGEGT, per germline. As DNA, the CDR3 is TGTGCCAGCAGGCCTCAACCCTGGGATGGCTACACCTTC. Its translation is CASRPQPWDGYTF.

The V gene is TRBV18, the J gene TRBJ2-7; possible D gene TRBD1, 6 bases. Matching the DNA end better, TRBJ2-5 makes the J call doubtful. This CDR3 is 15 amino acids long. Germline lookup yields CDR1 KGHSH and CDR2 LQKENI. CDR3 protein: CASSPGATGIETQYF. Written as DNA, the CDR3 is TGTGCCAGCTCCCCCGGCGCTACAGGGATAGAGACCCAGTACTTC.

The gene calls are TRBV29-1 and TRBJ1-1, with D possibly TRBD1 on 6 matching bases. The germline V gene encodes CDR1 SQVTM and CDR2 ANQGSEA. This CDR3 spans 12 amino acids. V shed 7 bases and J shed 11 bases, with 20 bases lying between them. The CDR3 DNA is TGCAGCGCCGAGGCCACAGGGTCTTGGGCTTTCTTT. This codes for CSAEATGSWAFF. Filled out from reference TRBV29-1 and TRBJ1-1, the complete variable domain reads SAVISQKPSRDICQRGTSLTIQCQVDSQVTMMFWYRQQPGQSLTLIATANQGSEATYESGFVIDKFPISRPNLTFSTLTVSNMSPEDSSIYLCSAEATGSWAFFGQGTRLTVV.

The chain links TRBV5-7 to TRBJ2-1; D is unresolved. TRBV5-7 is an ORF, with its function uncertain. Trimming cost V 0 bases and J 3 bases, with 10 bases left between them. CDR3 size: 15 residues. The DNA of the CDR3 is TGTGCCAGCAGCTTGGAGAGCGCAGTCTACAATGAGCAGTTCTTC. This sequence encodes CASSLESAVYNEQFF.

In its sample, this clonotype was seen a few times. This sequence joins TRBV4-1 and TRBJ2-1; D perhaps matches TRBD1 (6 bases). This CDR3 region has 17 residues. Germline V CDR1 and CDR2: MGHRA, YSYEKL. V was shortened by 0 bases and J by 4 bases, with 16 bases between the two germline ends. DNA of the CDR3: TGCGCCAGCAGCCAAGAGGACAGACCAAACCTGTACAATGAGCAGTTCTTC. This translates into CASSQEDRPNLYNEQFF.

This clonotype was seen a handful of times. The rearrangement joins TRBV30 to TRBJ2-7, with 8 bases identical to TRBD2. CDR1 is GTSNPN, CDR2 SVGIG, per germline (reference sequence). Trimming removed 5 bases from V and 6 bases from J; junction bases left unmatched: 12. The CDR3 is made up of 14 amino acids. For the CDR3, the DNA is TGTGCCTGGGCATCACCGGGACTAGACGGCGAGCAGTACTTC. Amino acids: CAWASPGLDGEQYF.

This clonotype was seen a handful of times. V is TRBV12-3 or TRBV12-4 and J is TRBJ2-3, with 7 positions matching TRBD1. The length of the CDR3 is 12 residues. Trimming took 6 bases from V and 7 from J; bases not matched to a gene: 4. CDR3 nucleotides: TGTGCCAGCAGCACGGGACAGCATACGCAGTATTTT. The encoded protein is CASSTGQHTQYF.

The CDR3 sequence: CSSTTGEDQPQHF. In DNA, the CDR3 is TGCAGTTCGACGACAGGGGAAGATCAGCCCCAGCATTTT. V usage is TRBV20-1 and J usage is TRBJ1-5, with 8 bases that match TRBD1. There are 13 residues in the CDR3. CDR1 is DFQATT and CDR2 is SNEGSKA in the germline V gene (reference sequence). Trimming at V came to 8 bases and at J to 5 bases, leaving 8 bases not matched to a gene.

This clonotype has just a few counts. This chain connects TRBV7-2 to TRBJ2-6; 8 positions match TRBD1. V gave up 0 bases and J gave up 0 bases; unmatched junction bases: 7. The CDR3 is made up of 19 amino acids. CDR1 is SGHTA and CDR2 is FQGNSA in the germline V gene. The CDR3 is CASSLARDRYSSGANVLTF. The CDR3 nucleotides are TGTGCCAGCAGCTTAGCACGGGACAGGTACTCCTCTGGGGCCAACGTCCTGACTTTC.

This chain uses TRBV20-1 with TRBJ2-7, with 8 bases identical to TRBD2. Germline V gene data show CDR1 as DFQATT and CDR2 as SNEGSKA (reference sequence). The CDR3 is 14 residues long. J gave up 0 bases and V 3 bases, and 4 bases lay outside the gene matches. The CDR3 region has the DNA TGCAGTGCTAGGGGGCGGGAGGACTCCTACGAGCAGTACTTC. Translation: CSARGREDSYEQYF.

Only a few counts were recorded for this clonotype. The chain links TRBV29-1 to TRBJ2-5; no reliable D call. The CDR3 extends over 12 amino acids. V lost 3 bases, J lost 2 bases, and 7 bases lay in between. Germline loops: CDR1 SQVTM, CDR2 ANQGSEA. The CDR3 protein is CSVDATQETQYF. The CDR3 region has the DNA TGCAGCGTTGACGCCACACAAGAGACCCAGTACTTC.

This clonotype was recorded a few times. The CDR3 here is CASSEQGLTKNIQYF. The CDR3 nucleotides read TGTGCCAGCAGTGAACAGGGGCTAACCAAAAACATTCAGTACTTC. This chain connects TRBV12-3 or TRBV12-4 to TRBJ2-4; 7 nucleotides match TRBD1. The CDR3 totals 15 residues. Losses at the gene ends were 5 bases for V and 2 bases for J; bases not matched to a gene: 6.

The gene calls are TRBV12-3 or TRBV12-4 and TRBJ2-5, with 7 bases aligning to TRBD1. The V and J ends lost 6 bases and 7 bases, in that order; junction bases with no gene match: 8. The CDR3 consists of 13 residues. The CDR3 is CASSQTGFGTQYF. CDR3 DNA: TGTGCCAGCAGCCAGACAGGGTTTGGGACCCAGTACTTC.

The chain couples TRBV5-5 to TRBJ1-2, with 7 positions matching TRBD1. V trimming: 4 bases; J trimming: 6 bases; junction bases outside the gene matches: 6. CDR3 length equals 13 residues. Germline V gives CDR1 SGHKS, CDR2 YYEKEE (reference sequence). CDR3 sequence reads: CASSTDRPDGYTF. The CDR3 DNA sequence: TGTGCCAGCAGCACGGACAGGCCGGATGGCTACACCTTC.

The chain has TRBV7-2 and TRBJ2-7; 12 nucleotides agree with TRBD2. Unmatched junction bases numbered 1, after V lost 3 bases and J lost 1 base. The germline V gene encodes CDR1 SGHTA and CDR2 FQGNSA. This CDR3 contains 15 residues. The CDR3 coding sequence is TGTGCCAGCAGCTTTACTAGCGGGGGGTCCTACGAGCAGTACTTC. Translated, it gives CASSFTSGGSYEQYF.

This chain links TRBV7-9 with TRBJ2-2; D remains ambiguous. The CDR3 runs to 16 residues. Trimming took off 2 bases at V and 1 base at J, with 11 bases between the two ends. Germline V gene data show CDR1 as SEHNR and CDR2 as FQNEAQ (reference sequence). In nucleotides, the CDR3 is TGTGCCAGCAGCTTACCCGTCAGATTGAACACCGGGGAGCTGTTTTTT. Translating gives CASSLPVRLNTGELFF.